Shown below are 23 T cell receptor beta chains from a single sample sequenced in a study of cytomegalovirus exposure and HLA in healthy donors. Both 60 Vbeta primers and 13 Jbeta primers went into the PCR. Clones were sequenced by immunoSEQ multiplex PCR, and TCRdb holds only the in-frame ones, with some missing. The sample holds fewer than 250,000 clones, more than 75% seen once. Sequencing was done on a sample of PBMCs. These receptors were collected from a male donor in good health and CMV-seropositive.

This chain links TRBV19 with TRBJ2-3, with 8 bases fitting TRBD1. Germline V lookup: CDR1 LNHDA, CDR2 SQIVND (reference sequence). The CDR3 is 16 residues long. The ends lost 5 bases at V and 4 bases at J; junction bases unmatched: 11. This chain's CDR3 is CASSLISGGGADTQYF. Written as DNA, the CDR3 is TGTGCCAGTAGTCTCATATCAGGGGGCGGTGCAGATACGCAGTATTTT.

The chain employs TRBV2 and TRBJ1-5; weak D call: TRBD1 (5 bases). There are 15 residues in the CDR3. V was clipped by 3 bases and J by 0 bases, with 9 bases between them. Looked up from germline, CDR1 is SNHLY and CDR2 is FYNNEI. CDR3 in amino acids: CASSEITGSNQPQHF. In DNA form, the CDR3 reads TGTGCCAGCAGTGAGATCACAGGTAGCAATCAGCCCCAGCATTTT. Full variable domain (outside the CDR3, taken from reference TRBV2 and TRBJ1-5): EPEVTQTPSHQVTQMGQEVILRCVPISNHLYFYWYRQILGQKVEFLVSFYNNEISEKSEIFDDQFSVERPDGSNFTLKIRSTKLEDSAMYFCASSEITGSNQPQHFGDGTRLSIL.

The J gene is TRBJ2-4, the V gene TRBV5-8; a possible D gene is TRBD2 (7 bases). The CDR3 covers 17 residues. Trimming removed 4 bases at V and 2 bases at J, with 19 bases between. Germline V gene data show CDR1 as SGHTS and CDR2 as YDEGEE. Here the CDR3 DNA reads TGTGCCAGCAGCGCGGGGGCGTTTAGGGAAACCAAAAACATTCAGTACTTC. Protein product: CASSAGAFRETKNIQYF.

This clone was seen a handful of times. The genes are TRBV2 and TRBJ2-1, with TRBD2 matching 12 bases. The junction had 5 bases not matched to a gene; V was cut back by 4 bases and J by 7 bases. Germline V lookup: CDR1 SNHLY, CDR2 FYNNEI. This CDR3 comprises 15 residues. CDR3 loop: CASSATSGSGNEQFF. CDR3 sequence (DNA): TGTGCCAGCAGTGCGACTAGCGGGAGCGGGAATGAGCAGTTCTTC.

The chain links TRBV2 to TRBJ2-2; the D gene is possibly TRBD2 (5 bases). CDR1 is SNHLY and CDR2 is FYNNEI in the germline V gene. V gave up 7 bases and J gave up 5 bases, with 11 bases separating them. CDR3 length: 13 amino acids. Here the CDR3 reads CASTEGRTGELFF. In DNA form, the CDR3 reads TGTGCCAGCACAGAGGGCCGGACCGGGGAGCTGTTTTTT.

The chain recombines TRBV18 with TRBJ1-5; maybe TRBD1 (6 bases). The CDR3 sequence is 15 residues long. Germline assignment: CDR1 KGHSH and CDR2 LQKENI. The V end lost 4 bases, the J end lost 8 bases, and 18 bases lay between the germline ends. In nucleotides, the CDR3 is TGTGCCAGCTCACTTACCACAGGGCTGTTAGAGCCCCAGCATTTT. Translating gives CASSLTTGLLEPQHF.

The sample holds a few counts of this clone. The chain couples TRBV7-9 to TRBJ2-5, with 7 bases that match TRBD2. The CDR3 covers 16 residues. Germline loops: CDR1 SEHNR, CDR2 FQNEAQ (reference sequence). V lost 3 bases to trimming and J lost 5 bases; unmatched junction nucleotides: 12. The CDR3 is CASSFLADITRETQYF. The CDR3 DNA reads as TGTGCCAGCAGCTTTCTAGCGGACATAACCAGGGAGACCCAGTACTTC.

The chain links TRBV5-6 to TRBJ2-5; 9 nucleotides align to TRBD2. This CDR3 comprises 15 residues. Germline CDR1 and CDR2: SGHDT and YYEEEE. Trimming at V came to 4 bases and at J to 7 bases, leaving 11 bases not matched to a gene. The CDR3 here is CASSRPSGMGGTQYF. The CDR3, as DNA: TGTGCCAGCAGCCGGCCTAGCGGGATGGGGGGGACCCAGTACTTC.

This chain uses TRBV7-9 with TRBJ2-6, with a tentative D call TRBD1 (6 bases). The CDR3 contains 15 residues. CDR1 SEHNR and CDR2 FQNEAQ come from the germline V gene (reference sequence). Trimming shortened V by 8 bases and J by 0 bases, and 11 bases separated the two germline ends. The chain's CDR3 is CASGQGSSGANVLTF. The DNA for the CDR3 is TGTGCCAGCGGTCAGGGGAGCTCTGGGGCCAACGTCCTGACTTTC.

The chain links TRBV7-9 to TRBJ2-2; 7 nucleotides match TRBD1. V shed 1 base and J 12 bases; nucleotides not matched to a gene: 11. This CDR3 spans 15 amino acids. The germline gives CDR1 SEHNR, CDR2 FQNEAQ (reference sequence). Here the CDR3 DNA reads TGTGCCAGCAGCTTAGTAGAGGATACAGGGGTGAAGCTGTTTTTT. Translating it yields CASSLVEDTGVKLFF.

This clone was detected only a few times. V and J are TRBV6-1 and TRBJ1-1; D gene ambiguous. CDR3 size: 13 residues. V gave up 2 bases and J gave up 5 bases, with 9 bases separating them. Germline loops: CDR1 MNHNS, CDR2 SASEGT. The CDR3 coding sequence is TGTGCCAGCAGTGAATGGGGAGAAACTGAAGCTTTCTTT. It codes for CASSEWGETEAFF.

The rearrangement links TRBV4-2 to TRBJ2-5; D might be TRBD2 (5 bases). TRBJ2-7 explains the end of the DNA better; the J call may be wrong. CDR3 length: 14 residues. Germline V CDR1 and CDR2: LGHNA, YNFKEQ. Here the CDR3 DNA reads TGTGCCAGCAGCCAAGGGCGGGTCACCTACGAGCAGTACTTC. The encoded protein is CASSQGRVTYEQYF.

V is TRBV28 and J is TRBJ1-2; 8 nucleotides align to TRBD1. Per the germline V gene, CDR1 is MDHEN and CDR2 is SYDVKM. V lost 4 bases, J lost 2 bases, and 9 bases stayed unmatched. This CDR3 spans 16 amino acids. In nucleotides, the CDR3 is TGTGCCAGCAGTTCCGGACAGGGTCTTTCGAACTATGGCTACACCTTC. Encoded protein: CASSSGQGLSNYGYTF.

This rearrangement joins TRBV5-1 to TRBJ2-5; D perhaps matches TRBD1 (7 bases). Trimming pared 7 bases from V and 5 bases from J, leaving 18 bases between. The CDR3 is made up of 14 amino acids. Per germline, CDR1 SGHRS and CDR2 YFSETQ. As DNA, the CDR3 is TGCGCCAGCGCCAGGGGGGTGCCCGGCGAGACCCAGTACTTC. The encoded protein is CASARGVPGETQYF.

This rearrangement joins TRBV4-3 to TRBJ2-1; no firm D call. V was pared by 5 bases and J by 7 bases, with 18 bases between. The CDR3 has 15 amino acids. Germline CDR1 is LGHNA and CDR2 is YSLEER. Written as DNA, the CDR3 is TGCGCCAGCAGCTACACATTCGAGGCCCTGAATGAGCAGTTCTTC. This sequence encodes CASSYTFEALNEQFF.

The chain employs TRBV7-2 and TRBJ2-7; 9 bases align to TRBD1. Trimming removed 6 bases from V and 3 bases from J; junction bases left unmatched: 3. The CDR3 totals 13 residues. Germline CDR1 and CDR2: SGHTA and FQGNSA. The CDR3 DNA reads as TGTGCCAGCAGGCCGGGACAGGGCTACGAGCAGTACTTC. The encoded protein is CASRPGQGYEQYF.

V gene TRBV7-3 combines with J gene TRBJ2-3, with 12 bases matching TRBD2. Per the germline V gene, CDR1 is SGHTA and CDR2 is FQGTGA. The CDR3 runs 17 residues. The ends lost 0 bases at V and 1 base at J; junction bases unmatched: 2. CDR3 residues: CASSLTGLAGRTDTQYF. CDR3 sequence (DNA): TGTGCCAGCAGCTTAACGGGACTAGCGGGTCGCACAGATACGCAGTATTTT.

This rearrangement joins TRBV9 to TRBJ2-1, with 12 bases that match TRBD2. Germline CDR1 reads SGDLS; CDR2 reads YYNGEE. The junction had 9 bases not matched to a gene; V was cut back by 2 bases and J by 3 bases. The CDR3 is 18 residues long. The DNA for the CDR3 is TGTGCCAGCAGCGTCACTAGCGGGGGGATGATGGGCTACAATGAGCAGTTCTTC. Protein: CASSVTSGGMMGYNEQFF. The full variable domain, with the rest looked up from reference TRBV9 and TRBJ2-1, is DSGVTQTPKHLITATGQRVTLRCSPRSGDLSVYWYQQSLDQGLQFLIQYYNGEERAKGNILERFSAQQFPDLHSELNLSSLELGDSALYFCASSVTSGGMMGYNEQFFGPGTRLTVL.

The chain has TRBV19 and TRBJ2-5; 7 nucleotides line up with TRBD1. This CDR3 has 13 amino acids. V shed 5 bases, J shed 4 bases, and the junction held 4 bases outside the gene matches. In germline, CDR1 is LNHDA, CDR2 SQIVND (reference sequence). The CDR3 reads CASSLGTVETQYF. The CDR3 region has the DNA TGTGCCAGTAGTCTTGGGACAGTAGAGACCCAGTACTTC.

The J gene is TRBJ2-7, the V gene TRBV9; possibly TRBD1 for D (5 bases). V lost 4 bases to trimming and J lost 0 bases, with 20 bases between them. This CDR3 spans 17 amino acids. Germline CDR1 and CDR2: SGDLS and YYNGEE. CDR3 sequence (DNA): TGTGCCAGCAGCACCCAGAACTACAGGTTAAGCTCCTACGAGCAGTACTTC. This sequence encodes CASSTQNYRLSSYEQYF. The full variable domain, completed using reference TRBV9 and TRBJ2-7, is DSGVTQTPKHLITATGQRVTLRCSPRSGDLSVYWYQQSLDQGLQFLIQYYNGEERAKGNILERFSAQQFPDLHSELNLSSLELGDSALYFCASSTQNYRLSSYEQYFGPGTRLTVT.

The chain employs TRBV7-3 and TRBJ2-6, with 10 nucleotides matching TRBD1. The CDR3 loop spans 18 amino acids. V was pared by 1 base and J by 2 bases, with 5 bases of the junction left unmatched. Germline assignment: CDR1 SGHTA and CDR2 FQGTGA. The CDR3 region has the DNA TGTGCCAGCAGCTTAATAGGGACAGGGGCTGCTGGGGCCAACGTCCTGACTTTC. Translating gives CASSLIGTGAAGANVLTF.

CDR3 in amino acids: CASGSWDRRDGYTF. CDR3 sequence (DNA): TGTGCTAGTGGTTCCTGGGACAGACGAGATGGCTACACCTTC. This chain links TRBV12-5 with TRBJ1-2; 7 nucleotides line up with TRBD1. The CDR3 has 14 residues. CDR1 and CDR2 from the germline V gene are LGHNT and FRNRAP. Trimming at V came to 4 bases and at J to 6 bases, leaving 8 bases not matched to a gene.

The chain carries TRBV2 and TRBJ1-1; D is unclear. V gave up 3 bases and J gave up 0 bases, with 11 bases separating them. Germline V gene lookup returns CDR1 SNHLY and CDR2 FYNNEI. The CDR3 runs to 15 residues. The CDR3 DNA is TGTGCCAGCAGTGAGGGCTACGGATTGAACACTGAAGCTTTCTTT. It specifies CASSEGYGLNTEAFF.